This T cell receptor beta chain derives from a study of cytomegalovirus exposure and HLA in healthy donors. CDR1 is MNHNS and CDR2 is SASEGT in the germline V gene. This CDR3 contains 17 residues. Trimming took 3 bases from V and 2 from J; bases not matched to a gene: 9. PCR involved 60 Vbeta and 13 Jbeta primers. TCRdb keeps only in-frame clones here, not all; method: immunoSEQ multiplex PCR. The sample yields under 150,000 clones, roughly four fifths seen once. Sequenced input: PBMCs. The sequence was obtained from a boy aged 2 to 10 in good health and CMV-seronegative. V is TRBV6-1 and J is TRBJ2-3; 9 nucleotides match TRBD2. The CDR3 loop is CASSDIAGEGATDTQYF. In nucleotides, the CDR3 is TGTGCCAGCAGTGATATAGCGGGAGAGGGGGCCACAGATACGCAGTATTTT.